These 16 T cell receptor beta chains came from one sample sequenced in a study of radiotherapy plus CTLA-4 blockade in lung cancer. The method was immunoSEQ multiplex PCR; TCRdb's version includes in-frame clones alone and lacks a portion of them. This sample yields some 92,000 clones, of which around 83% are seen a single time; 3% to 3.5% belongs to the top ten. The input for sequencing was peripheral blood, taken from a patient treated with radiotherapy plus ipilimumab. All receptors come from a human donor with non-small cell lung cancer who had a partial response to radiotherapy plus ipilimumab.

With regard to this clone: At one end the junction does not follow the germline gene, possibly because of a read error. The chain couples TRBV6-1 to TRBJ1-1; D is unresolved. Germline assignment: CDR1 MNHNS and CDR2 SASEGT. The CDR3 runs 12 residues. CDR3 amino acids: CATSFGNTEAFF. CDR3 coding DNA: TGTGCCACCAGTTTCGGGAACACTGAAGCTTTCTTT.

CDR3 nucleotides: TGTGCCAGCAGCGTGGAGGGGACTGGGTACAATGAGCAGTTCTTC. This sequence encodes CASSVEGTGYNEQFF. The chain combines TRBV9 with TRBJ2-1; D is perhaps TRBD2 (6 bases). Germline V gene data show CDR1 as SGDLS and CDR2 as YYNGEE. The CDR3 runs 15 residues. With 2 bases removed from V and 4 bases from J, the gap between germline ends came to 13 bases.

The chain combines TRBV19 with TRBJ1-3, with D perhaps TRBD1 (6 bases). V lost 8 bases to trimming and J lost 2 bases, with 13 bases between them. Germline-derived CDR1 and CDR2 are LNHDA and SQIVND (reference sequence). There are 14 residues in the CDR3. CDR3 DNA sequence: TGTGCCAGTCGCCCCGGGACACCTGGAAACACCATATATTTT. Translated, it gives CASRPGTPGNTIYF.

This chain links TRBV6-1 with TRBJ1-1, with 9 nucleotides matching TRBD1. J gave up 4 bases and V 4 bases, and 7 bases lay outside the gene matches. In germline, CDR1 is MNHNS, CDR2 SASEGT. The CDR3 is 15 residues long. The CDR3 here is CASSVQGASSTEAFF. Written as DNA, the CDR3 is TGTGCCAGCAGTGTACAGGGGGCGTCGAGCACTGAAGCTTTCTTT.

This chain joins TRBV21-1 and TRBJ2-7; the D segment call TRBD1 is taken from the table without a DNA check. TRBV21-1 is marked as a pseudogene. The CDR3 runs 17 residues. This CDR3 is CASSKSHLDREISEQYF. CDR3 nucleotides: TGTGCCAGCAGCAAATCACACCTCGACAGGGAAATCTCCGAGCAGTACTTC.

This clone appeared once. The chain uses TRBV4-1 and TRBJ2-3; D is perhaps TRBD1 (7 bases). CDR1 MGHRA and CDR2 YSYEKL come from the germline V gene. Deletions cut 0 bases from V and 6 bases from J, with 25 bases between. The CDR3 covers 19 residues. CDR3 loop: CASSQDHVGRGRGTDTQYF. CDR3 bases: TGCGCCAGCAGCCAAGATCACGTAGGGCGGGGCAGGGGGACGGATACGCAGTATTTT.

The genes are TRBV9 and TRBJ2-7; maybe TRBD1 (5 bases). The CDR3 is 15 residues long. Germline CDR1 SGDLS, CDR2 YYNGEE. Trimming removed 0 bases from V and 0 bases from J, with 10 bases in between. The CDR3 region has the DNA TGTGCCAGCAGCGTAGACGTAGACAGCTCCTACGAGCAGTACTTC. Translation: CASSVDVDSSYEQYF.

The V call is TRBV4-1, the J call TRBJ2-4; 9 bases are shared with TRBD1. The J segment lost 2 bases and the V segment lost 0 bases, leaving 8 bases of the junction unmatched. The germline V gene has CDR1 MGHRA and CDR2 YSYEKL. The CDR3 has 18 residues. In nucleotides, the CDR3 is TGCGCCAGCAGCCAAGATGAAGGGACAGGGCTTACCAAAAACATTCAGTACTTC. Translating gives CASSQDEGTGLTKNIQYF.

The chain is built from TRBV15 and TRBJ2-1, with a tentative D call TRBD2 (5 bases). Germline values: CDR1 LNHNV, CDR2 YYDKDF (reference sequence). V was cut by 0 bases and J by 6 bases, with 12 bases left in between. The CDR3 is made up of 15 amino acids. The CDR3 region has the DNA TGTGCCACCAGCAGAGATCGGGATTTATCCAATGAGCAGTTCTTC. The encoded protein is CATSRDRDLSNEQFF.

This clone has only one observation. The gene calls are TRBV10-3 and TRBJ1-2; tentatively, D is TRBD1 (6 bases). The V and J ends lost 4 bases and 4 bases respectively, with 13 bases between them. The germline gives CDR1 ENHRY, CDR2 SYGVKD. CDR3 length: 14 amino acids. The CDR3 here is CAISGNREGYGYTF. The CDR3 DNA reads TGTGCCATCAGTGGTAACAGGGAAGGCTATGGCTACACCTTC.

About this clone itself: A junction end diverges from the germline sequence, so it may reflect a read error. The sample carries other DNA sequences with the same CDR3. The genes are TRBV25-1 and TRBJ1-4; 7 bases are shared with TRBD1. Germline-derived CDR1 and CDR2 are MGHDK and SYGVNS. This CDR3 has 15 residues. The CDR3 nucleotides are TGTGCCAGCAGTGCTACAGGGGCAGGTTATGAAAAACTTTTTTTT. Translated, it gives CASSATGAGYEKLFF.

This chain links TRBV15 with TRBJ2-7, with D possibly matching TRBD2 (5 bases). Germline-derived CDR1 and CDR2 are LNHNV and YYDKDF (reference sequence). V was cut by 0 bases and J by 0 bases, with 6 bases left in between. The CDR3 loop spans 14 amino acids. CDR3 DNA sequence: TGTGCCACCAGCAGAGATGGGAGCTCCTACGAGCAGTACTTC. Its translation: CATSRDGSSYEQYF. Together with reference TRBV15 and TRBJ2-7, the CDR3 gives the full variable domain: DAMVIQNPRYQVTQFGKPVTLSCSQTLNHNVMYWYQQKSSQAPKLLFHYYDKDFNNEADTPDNFQSRRPNTSFCFLDIRSPGLGDTAMYLCATSRDGSSYEQYFGPGTRLTVT.

V usage is TRBV9 and J usage is TRBJ2-1, with 9 bases that match TRBD1. The CDR3 loop spans 15 amino acids. The V and J ends lost 4 bases and 7 bases, in that order; junction bases with no gene match: 9. Looked up from germline, CDR1 is SGDLS and CDR2 is YYNGEE. The DNA for the CDR3 is TGTGCCAGCAGCTTCGGGGGACAGGGCAAAAATGAGCAGTTCTTC. Protein product: CASSFGGQGKNEQFF.

This clone was seen a few times. The genes are TRBV11-3 and TRBJ1-1; D unclear. The CDR3 is 15 amino acids. V lost 2 bases and J lost 5, with 15 bases in between. Germline CDR1 is SGHNT and CDR2 is YENEEA. CDR3 residues: CASSLLAGIGTEAFF. CDR3 DNA sequence: TGTGCCAGCAGCTTACTGGCGGGTATAGGAACTGAAGCTTTCTTT.

The chain combines TRBV5-6 with TRBJ2-5; 12 bases agree with TRBD1. The germline V gene encodes CDR1 SGHDT and CDR2 YYEEEE. V trimming: 3 bases; J trimming: 5 bases; junction bases outside the gene matches: 2. The CDR3 extends over 14 amino acids. The CDR3 DNA reads as TGTGCCAGCAGCTGGGACAGGGGGCTCGAGACCCAGTACTTC. This codes for CASSWDRGLETQYF.

V gene TRBV10-3 combines with J gene TRBJ1-2; no reliable D call. Looked up from germline, CDR1 is ENHRY and CDR2 is SYGVKD. The CDR3 sequence is 13 residues long. The germline V and J ends were trimmed by 0 bases and 3 bases, with 5 bases remaining between them. The CDR3 DNA sequence: TGTGCCATCAGTGAGTCGACATACTATGGCTACACCTTC. Protein product: CAISESTYYGYTF.